This T cell receptor (beta chain) originates from a study of T cells after somatic rescue of genetic block. The data were produced by immunoSEQ multiplex PCR, yet TCRdb's version contains in-frame clones alone and is incomplete. Here the sample spans fewer than 150,000 clones, 90% to 95% being singletons. This receptor was obtained from a woman under 30. Material: peripheral blood mononuclear cells (PBMCs).

CDR3 amino acids: CAWSVTGGVGYTF. CDR3 sequence (DNA): TGTGCCTGGAGTGTAACAGGGGGAGTTGGCTACACCTTC. J is TRBJ1-2 and V is TRBV30, with 8 bases fitting TRBD1. The CDR3 sequence is 13 residues long. With 0 bases clipped from V and 7 bases from J, the junction kept 4 bases outside the gene matches. Germline CDR1 and CDR2: GTSNPN and SVGIG (reference sequence). The whole variable domain, remainder taken from reference TRBV30 and TRBJ1-2, is SQTIHQWPATLVQPVGSPLSLECTVEGTSNPNLYWYRQAAGRGLQLLFYSVGIGQISSEVPQNLSASRPQDRQFILSSKKLLLSDSGFYLCAWSVTGGVGYTFGSGTRLTVV.